The 21 T cell receptor beta chains reported below all come from one sample, sequenced in a study of blood T cell repertoires in COVID-19. Generated by immunoSEQ multiplex PCR, the TCRdb table keeps only in-frame clones and is missing some. The table shows about 59,000 clones, with roughly 90% occurring only once. Source material: peripheral blood. All receptors come from an elderly man in a cohort sampled during active COVID-19.

The chain employs TRBV6-5 and TRBJ1-1; 9 bases are shared with TRBD1. The CDR3 runs to 15 residues. CDR1 MNHEY and CDR2 SVGAGI come from the germline V gene. The junction had 8 bases not matched to a gene; V was cut back by 5 bases and J by 4 bases. The CDR3 loop reads CASSHGTGWPTEAFF. In DNA, the CDR3 is TGTGCCAGCAGTCACGGGACAGGGTGGCCCACTGAAGCTTTCTTT.

The chain joins TRBV18 to TRBJ2-3, with D maybe TRBD1 (5 bases). In germline, CDR1 is KGHSH, CDR2 LQKENI. Trimming pared 1 base from V and 0 bases from J, leaving 11 bases between. This CDR3 spans 16 amino acids. For the CDR3, the DNA is TGTGCCAGCTCACCACTCCCGGACACTAGCACAGATACGCAGTATTTT. Translation: CASSPLPDTSTDTQYF.

V gene TRBV5-6 combines with J gene TRBJ1-2; D unclear. The CDR3 covers 13 residues. V was clipped by 7 bases and J by 2 bases, with 12 bases between them. Germline V gene sequence: CDR1 SGHDT, CDR2 YYEEEE. CDR3 region: CASGSGRNYGYTF. In DNA, the CDR3 is TGTGCCAGCGGTTCAGGCCGCAACTATGGCTACACCTTC. Combining the CDR3 with reference TRBV5-6 and TRBJ1-2 gives the whole variable domain DAGVTQSPTHLIKTRGQQVTLRCSPKSGHDTVSWYQQALGQGPQFIFQYYEEEERQRGNFPDRFSGHQFPNYSSELNVNALLLGDSALYLCASGSGRNYGYTFGSGTRLTVV.

This chain joins TRBV12-3 or TRBV12-4 and TRBJ2-7; the match to TRBD1 covers 7 bases. There are 13 residues in the CDR3. The V segment lost 7 bases and the J segment 2 bases; nucleotides outside the gene matches: 5. The CDR3 loop reads CASTPGGTYEQYF. CDR3 sequence (DNA): TGTGCCAGCACTCCAGGGGGAACCTACGAGCAGTACTTC.

This chain joins TRBV2 and TRBJ2-1, with a possible D match to TRBD1 (5 bases). The V end lost 5 bases, the J end lost 1 base, and 15 bases lay between the germline ends. The CDR3 spans 16 residues. The V gene's germline CDR1 is SNHLY and CDR2 FYNNEI. The CDR3 protein is CASSSRTRDSYNEQFF. The CDR3 DNA reads TGTGCCAGCAGTTCCAGGACCAGGGATTCCTACAATGAGCAGTTCTTC. The whole variable domain, remainder taken from reference TRBV2 and TRBJ2-1, is EPEVTQTPSHQVTQMGQEVILRCVPISNHLYFYWYRQILGQKVEFLVSFYNNEISEKSEIFDDQFSVERPDGSNFTLKIRSTKLEDSAMYFCASSSRTRDSYNEQFFGPGTRLTVL.

This chain joins TRBV7-6 and TRBJ2-2, with 10 positions matching TRBD2. V was clipped by 1 base and J by 4 bases; unmatched bases: 0. Looked up from germline, CDR1 is SGHVS and CDR2 is FNYEAQ. The CDR3 totals 15 residues. As DNA, the CDR3 is TGTGCCAGCAGCTTAGGGACTAGCGGCACCGGGGAGCTGTTTTTT. Translated: CASSLGTSGTGELFF.

The chain joins TRBV27 to TRBJ2-3; 13 nucleotides match TRBD2. CDR3 length: 15 residues. The trim removed 5 bases at V and 4 bases at J, leaving 3 bases unmatched. The germline V gene has CDR1 MNHEY and CDR2 SMNVEV (reference sequence). For the CDR3, the DNA is TGTGCCAGCAGTCCCGGACTAGCGGGGGCAGATACGCAGTATTTT. Protein: CASSPGLAGADTQYF.

The chain has TRBV11-2 and TRBJ2-5; D possibly corresponds to TRBD2 (6 bases). Germline V lookup: CDR1 SGHAT, CDR2 FQNNGV. The length of the CDR3 is 15 residues. V lost 2 bases and J lost 2, with 12 bases in between. CDR3 nucleotide sequence: TGTGCCAGCAGCTTAAGTGGGAGGATACAAGAGACCCAGTACTTC. Protein sequence: CASSLSGRIQETQYF.

The gene calls are TRBV7-9 and TRBJ2-3, with TRBD2 matching over 10 bases. The CDR3 covers 16 residues. Germline CDR1 SEHNR, CDR2 FQNEAQ (reference sequence). V lost 5 bases and J lost 2; bases outside the gene matches: 7. The CDR3 DNA sequence: TGTGCCAGCAGCCTACGACTAGCGGGTTCCACAGATACGCAGTATTTT. Its translation is CASSLRLAGSTDTQYF.

V gene TRBV7-8 combines with J gene TRBJ1-1; D might be TRBD1 (6 bases). The germline CDR1 and CDR2 sequences are SGHVS and FQNEAQ. V was shortened by 1 base and J by 5 bases, with 14 bases between the two germline ends. This CDR3 comprises 15 residues. The CDR3 DNA is TGTGCCAGCAGCTTAGGTCGGGCAGGGGAAACTGAAGCTTTCTTT. Its protein product is CASSLGRAGETEAFF.

The CDR3 bases are TGTGCCAGCAGCTTGAGAGGGACTGAAGGCTACACCTTC. This gives the protein CASSLRGTEGYTF. J is TRBJ1-2 and V is TRBV5-8; tentative D call: TRBD1 (5 bases). V was pared by 1 base and J by 8 bases, with 12 bases between. Germline V gives CDR1 SGHTS, CDR2 YDEGEE. The CDR3 totals 13 residues.

This clone was seen a single time. The V call is TRBV27, the J call TRBJ1-2; TRBD1 agrees at 9 bases. The CDR3 covers 15 residues. Germline V lookup: CDR1 MNHEY, CDR2 SMNVEV (reference sequence). V trimming: 0 bases; J trimming: 4 bases; junction bases outside the gene matches: 3. The CDR3 coding sequence is TGTGCCAGCAGTTTATCTACAGGGGGCGGCTATGGCTACACCTTC. Protein: CASSLSTGGGYGYTF.

This clone was seen more than once but under ten times. The rearrangement joins TRBV7-6 to TRBJ2-7, with D uncertain. This CDR3 contains 12 residues. The V gene's germline CDR1 is SGHVS and CDR2 FNYEAQ. V shed 2 bases and J shed 3 bases, with 5 bases lying between them. The CDR3 is CASSLNHYEQYF. The DNA of the CDR3 is TGTGCCAGCAGCTTAAATCACTACGAGCAGTACTTC.

The CDR3 DNA sequence: TGTGCCAGCAGCTTGGGAAGACAGACCTCGGCCTATGGCTACACCTTC. The encoded protein is CASSLGRQTSAYGYTF. The V and J genes are TRBV5-6 and TRBJ1-2; D may be TRBD1 (5 bases). The V and J ends lost 0 bases and 4 bases respectively, with 16 bases between them. The germline gives CDR1 SGHDT, CDR2 YYEEEE. The CDR3 spans 16 residues.

This sequence joins TRBV18 and TRBJ2-1, with D unresolved. The length of the CDR3 is 16 residues. The germline CDR1 and CDR2 sequences are KGHSH and LQKENI. V was clipped by 4 bases and J by 2 bases, with 15 bases between them. The CDR3 sequence: CASSLDPQRTYNEQFF. The CDR3 nucleotides read TGTGCCAGCTCACTAGACCCCCAGAGGACCTACAATGAGCAGTTCTTC. Full variable domain (outside the CDR3, taken from reference TRBV18 and TRBJ2-1): NAGVMQNPRHLVRRRGQEARLRCSPMKGHSHVYWYRQLPEEGLKFMVYLQKENIIDESGMPKERFSAEFPKEGPSILRIQQVVRGDSAAYFCASSLDPQRTYNEQFFGPGTRLTVL.

The chain has TRBV6-6 and TRBJ1-4; TRBD1 might be the D (6 bases). Germline-derived CDR1 and CDR2 are MNHNY and SVGAGI (reference sequence). V lost 5 bases, J lost 0 bases, and 10 bases lay in between. The CDR3 length is 15 residues. The CDR3 reads CASSPRTATNEKLFF. The CDR3 DNA is TGTGCCAGCAGTCCGCGGACAGCAACTAATGAAAAACTGTTTTTT.

This chain links TRBV19 with TRBJ2-2; 7 bases are a match to TRBD1. Looked up from germline, CDR1 is LNHDA and CDR2 is SQIVND (reference sequence). The trim removed 5 bases at V and 2 bases at J, leaving 8 bases unmatched. The CDR3 contains 16 residues. The CDR3: CASSQNQGVNTGELFF. In DNA, the CDR3 is TGTGCCAGTAGTCAAAACCAGGGGGTTAACACCGGGGAGCTGTTTTTT.

The chain links TRBV10-2 to TRBJ1-2; a possible D gene is TRBD1 (6 bases). The CDR3 totals 16 residues. The germline V gene encodes CDR1 WSHSY and CDR2 SAAADI. Between the trimmed V and J ends, which lost 0 bases and 1 base, there was a span of 12 bases. CDR3 sequence (DNA): TGCGCCAGCAGTGAGTCGAGACAGGCGATTAACTATGGCTACACCTTC. Translating gives CASSESRQAINYGYTF.

V and J are TRBV3-1 (or the pseudogene TRBV3-2) and TRBJ2-1, with 10 bases that match TRBD2. V shed 4 bases, J shed 4 bases, and the junction held 7 bases outside the gene matches. Germline lookup yields CDR1 LGHDT and CDR2 YNNKEL (reference sequence). The length of the CDR3 is 16 residues. DNA for the CDR3: TGTGCCAGCAGCCTATTGGGACTAGCGACTTACAATGAGCAGTTCTTC. Protein product: CASSLLGLATYNEQFF.

The V and J genes are TRBV19 and TRBJ2-3; 10 bases map to TRBD1. The CDR3 has 19 residues. The germline V gene has CDR1 LNHDA and CDR2 SQIVND (reference sequence). The junction had 14 bases not matched to a gene; V was cut back by 3 bases and J by 2 bases. Here the CDR3 reads CASSIRQGARPRDTDTQYF. The CDR3 DNA sequence: TGTGCCAGTAGTATTCGACAGGGGGCGCGACCGAGGGACACAGATACGCAGTATTTT. The whole variable domain, remainder taken from reference TRBV19 and TRBJ2-3, is DGGITQSPKYLFRKEGQNVTLSCEQNLNHDAMYWYRQDPGQGLRLIYYSQIVNDFQKGDIAEGYSVSREKKESFPLTVTSAQKNPTAFYLCASSIRQGARPRDTDTQYFGPGTRLTVL.

The chain recombines TRBV7-2 with TRBJ1-4; 10 nucleotides align to TRBD1. The CDR3 runs to 19 residues. The trim removed 1 base at V and 0 bases at J, leaving 8 bases unmatched. The germline V gene has CDR1 SGHTA and CDR2 FQGNSA. The CDR3 region has the DNA TGTGCCAGCAGCTTAGGGGGACAGGGGTTTCCGTCAACTAATGAAAAACTGTTTTTT. Translated, it gives CASSLGGQGFPSTNEKLFF. Using reference TRBV7-2 and TRBJ1-4 for the parts outside the CDR3, the full variable domain is GAGVSQSPSNKVTEKGKDVELRCDPISGHTALYWYRQSLGQGLEFLIYFQGNSAPDKSGLPSDRFSAERTGGSVSTLTIQRTQQEDSAVYLCASSLGGQGFPSTNEKLFFGSGTQLSVL.